The source of this TCR beta chain is a study of cytotoxic CD8 clonotypes in ibrutinib-treated CLL. Findings and limits, study-wide: Clonality rose at ibrutinib response, held steady in sustained remission, and fell toward baseline at progression.

Clones were read by immunoSEQ multiplex PCR, and TCRdb kept only the in-frame ones, dropping some. This sample has over 150,000 clones, with 72% found just once. The CDR3 length is 15 residues. The ends were cut back, 3 bases at V and 9 bases at J, with 19 bases in the middle. CDR1 and CDR2 (germline): SGHNT, YYREEE (reference sequence). A word on this clone: Antigen: not known.

This TCR was recovered from a human donor with chronic lymphocytic leukemia. Material: PBMCs, obtained after 24 months of ibrutinib treatment. The gene calls are TRBV5-4 and TRBJ2-1; D unclear. The chain's CDR3 is CASSSPWADAGEQFF. DNA for the CDR3: TGTGCCAGCAGCTCACCATGGGCCGACGCCGGTGAGCAGTTCTTC.